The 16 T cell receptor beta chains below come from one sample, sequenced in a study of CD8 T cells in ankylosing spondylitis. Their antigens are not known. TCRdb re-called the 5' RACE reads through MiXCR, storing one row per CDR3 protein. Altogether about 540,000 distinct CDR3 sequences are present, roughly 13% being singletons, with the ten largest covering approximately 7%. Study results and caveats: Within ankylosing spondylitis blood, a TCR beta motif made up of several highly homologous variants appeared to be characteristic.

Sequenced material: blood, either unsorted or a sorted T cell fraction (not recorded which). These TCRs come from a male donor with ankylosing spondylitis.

This CDR3 is CASSASRGPGVQYF. The CDR3, as DNA: TGTGCCAGCAGCGCCAGCAGGGGACCGGGGGTCCAGTACTTC. The J gene is TRBJ2-5, the V gene TRBV11-3; either TRBD1 or TRBD2 may fit D (6 bases each). From germline, CDR1 is SGHNT and CDR2 YENEEA. V dropped 5 bases and J dropped 10 bases, with 20 bases sitting between them. The CDR3 is 14 amino acids. Combining the CDR3 with reference TRBV11-3 and TRBJ2-5 gives the whole variable domain EAGVVQSPRYKIIEKKQPVAFWCNPISGHNTLYWYLQNLGQGPELLIRYENEEAVDDSQLPKDRFSAERLKGVDSTLKIQPAELGDSAVYLCASSASRGPGVQYFGPGTRLLVL.

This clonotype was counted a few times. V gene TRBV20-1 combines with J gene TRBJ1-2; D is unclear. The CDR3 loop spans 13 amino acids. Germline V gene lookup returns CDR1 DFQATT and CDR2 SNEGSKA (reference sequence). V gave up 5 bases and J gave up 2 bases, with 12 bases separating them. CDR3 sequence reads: CSADPRINYGYTF. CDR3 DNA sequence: TGCAGTGCTGACCCCCGCATCAACTATGGCTACACCTTC.

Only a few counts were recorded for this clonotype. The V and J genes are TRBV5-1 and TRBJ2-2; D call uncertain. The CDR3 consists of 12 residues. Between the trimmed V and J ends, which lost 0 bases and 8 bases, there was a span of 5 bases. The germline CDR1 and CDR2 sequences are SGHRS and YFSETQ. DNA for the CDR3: TGCGCCAGCAGCTTGGCTCGGGGGGAGCTGTTTTTT. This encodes CASSLARGELFF.

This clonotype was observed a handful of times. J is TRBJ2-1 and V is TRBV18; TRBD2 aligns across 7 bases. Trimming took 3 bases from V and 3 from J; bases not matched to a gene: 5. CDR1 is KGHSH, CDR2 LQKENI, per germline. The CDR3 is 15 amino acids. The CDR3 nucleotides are TGTGCCAGCTCACCTACTAGCGAGGACTACAATGAGCAGTTCTTC. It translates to CASSPTSEDYNEQFF. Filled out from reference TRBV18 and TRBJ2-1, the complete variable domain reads NAGVMQNPRHLVRRRGQEARLRCSPMKGHSHVYWYRQLPEEGLKFMVYLQKENIIDESGMPKERFSAEFPKEGPSILRIQQVVRGDSAAYFCASSPTSEDYNEQFFGPGTRLTVL.

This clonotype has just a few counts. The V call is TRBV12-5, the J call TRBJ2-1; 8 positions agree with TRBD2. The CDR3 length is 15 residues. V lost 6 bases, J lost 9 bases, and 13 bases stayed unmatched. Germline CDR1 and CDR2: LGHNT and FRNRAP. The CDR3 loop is CASGSYAGGSVEQFF. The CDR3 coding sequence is TGTGCTAGTGGGTCCTACGCGGGAGGTTCGGTTGAGCAGTTCTTC.

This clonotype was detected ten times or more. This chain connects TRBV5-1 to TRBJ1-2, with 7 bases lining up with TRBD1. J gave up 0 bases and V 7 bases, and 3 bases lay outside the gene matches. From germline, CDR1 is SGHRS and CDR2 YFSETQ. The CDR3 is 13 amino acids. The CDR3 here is CASGGTANYGYTF. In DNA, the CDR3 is TGCGCCAGCGGGGGGACAGCTAACTATGGCTACACCTTC.

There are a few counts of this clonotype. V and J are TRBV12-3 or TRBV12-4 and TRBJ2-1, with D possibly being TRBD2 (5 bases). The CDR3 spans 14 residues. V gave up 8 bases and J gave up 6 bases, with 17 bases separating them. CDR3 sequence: CASCDYLLPNEQFF. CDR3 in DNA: TGTGCCAGCTGCGACTACCTCCTCCCCAATGAGCAGTTCTTC.

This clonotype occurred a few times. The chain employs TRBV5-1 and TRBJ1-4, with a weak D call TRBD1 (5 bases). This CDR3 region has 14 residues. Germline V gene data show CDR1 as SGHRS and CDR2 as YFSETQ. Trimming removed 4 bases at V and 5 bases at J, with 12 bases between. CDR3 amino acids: CASSPDGANEKLFF. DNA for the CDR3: TGCGCCAGCAGCCCCGACGGGGCAAATGAAAAACTGTTTTTT. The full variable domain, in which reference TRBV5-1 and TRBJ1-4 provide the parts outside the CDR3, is KAGVTQTPRYLIKTRGQQVTLSCSPISGHRSVSWYQQTPGQGLQFLFEYFSETQRNKGNFPGRFSGRQFSNSRSEMNVSTLELGDSALYLCASSPDGANEKLFFGSGTQLSVL.

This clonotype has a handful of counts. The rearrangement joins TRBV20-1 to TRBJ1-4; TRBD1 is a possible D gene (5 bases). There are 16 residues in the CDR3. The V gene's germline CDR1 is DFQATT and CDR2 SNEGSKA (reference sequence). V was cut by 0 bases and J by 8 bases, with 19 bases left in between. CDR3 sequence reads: CSARDWSEGSGEKLFF. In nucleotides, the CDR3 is TGCAGTGCTAGAGATTGGTCCGAGGGGAGTGGAGAAAAACTGTTTTTT.

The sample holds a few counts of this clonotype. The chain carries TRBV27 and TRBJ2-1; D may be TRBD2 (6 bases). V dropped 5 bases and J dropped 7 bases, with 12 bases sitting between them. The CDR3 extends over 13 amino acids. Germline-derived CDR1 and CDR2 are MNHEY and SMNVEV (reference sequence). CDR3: CASSPELANEQFF. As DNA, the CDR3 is TGTGCCAGCAGTCCAGAACTAGCTAATGAGCAGTTCTTC.

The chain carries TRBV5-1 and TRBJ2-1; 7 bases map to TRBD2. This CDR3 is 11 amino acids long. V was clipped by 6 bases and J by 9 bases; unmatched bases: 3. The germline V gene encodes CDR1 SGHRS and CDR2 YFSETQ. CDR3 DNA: TGCGCCAGCATAGAGCGGGGTGAGCAGTTCTTC. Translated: CASIERGEQFF.

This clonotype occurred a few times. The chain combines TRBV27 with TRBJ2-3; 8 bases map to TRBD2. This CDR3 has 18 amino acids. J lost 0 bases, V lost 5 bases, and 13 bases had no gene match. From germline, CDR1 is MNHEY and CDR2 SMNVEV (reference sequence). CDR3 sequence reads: CASSGLAGPLSSTDTQYF. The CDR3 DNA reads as TGTGCCAGCAGTGGTTTAGCGGGGCCTCTTTCTAGCACAGATACGCAGTATTTT.

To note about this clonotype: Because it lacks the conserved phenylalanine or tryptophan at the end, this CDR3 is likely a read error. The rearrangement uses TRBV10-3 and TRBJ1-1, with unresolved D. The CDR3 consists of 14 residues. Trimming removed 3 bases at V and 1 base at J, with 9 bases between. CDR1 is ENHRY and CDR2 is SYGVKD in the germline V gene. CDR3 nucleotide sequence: TGTGCCATCAGTGACCTGAGTAGGAACACTGAAGCTTTCATT. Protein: CAISDLSRNTEAFI.

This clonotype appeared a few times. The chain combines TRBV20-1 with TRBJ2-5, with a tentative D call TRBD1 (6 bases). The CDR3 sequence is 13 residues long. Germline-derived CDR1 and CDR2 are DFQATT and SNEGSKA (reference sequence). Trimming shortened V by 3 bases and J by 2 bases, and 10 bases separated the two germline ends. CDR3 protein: CSARRTAQETQYF. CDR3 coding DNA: TGCAGTGCTAGGCGGACAGCTCAAGAGACCCAGTACTTC.

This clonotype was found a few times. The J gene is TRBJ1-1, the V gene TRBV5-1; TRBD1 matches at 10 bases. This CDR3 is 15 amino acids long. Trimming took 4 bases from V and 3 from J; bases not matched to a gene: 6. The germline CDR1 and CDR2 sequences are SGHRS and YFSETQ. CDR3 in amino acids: CASSPDGQGDTEAFF. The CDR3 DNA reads TGCGCCAGCAGCCCCGACGGACAGGGGGACACTGAAGCTTTCTTT.

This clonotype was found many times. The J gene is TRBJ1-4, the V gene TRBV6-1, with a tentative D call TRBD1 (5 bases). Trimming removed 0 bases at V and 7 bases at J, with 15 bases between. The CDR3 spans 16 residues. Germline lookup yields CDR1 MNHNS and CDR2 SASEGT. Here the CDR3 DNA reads TGTGCCAGCAGTGAAGCGTTGCAGGGCGAGGGTGAAAAACTGTTTTTT. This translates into CASSEALQGEGEKLFF.